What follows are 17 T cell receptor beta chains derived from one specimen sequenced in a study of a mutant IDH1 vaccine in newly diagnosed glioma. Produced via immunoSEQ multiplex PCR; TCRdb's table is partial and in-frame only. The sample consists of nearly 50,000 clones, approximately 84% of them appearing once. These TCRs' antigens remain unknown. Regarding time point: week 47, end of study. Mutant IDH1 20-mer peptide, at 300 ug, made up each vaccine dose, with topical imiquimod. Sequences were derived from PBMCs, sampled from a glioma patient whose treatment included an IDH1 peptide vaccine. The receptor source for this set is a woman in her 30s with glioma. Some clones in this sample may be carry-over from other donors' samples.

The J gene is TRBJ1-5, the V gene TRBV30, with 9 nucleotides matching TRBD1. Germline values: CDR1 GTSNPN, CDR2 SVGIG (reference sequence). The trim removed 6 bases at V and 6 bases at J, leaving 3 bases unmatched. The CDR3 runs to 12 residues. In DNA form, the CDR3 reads TGTGCCTGTGGGACAGGGCCTCAGCCCCAGCATTTT. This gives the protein CACGTGPQPQHF.

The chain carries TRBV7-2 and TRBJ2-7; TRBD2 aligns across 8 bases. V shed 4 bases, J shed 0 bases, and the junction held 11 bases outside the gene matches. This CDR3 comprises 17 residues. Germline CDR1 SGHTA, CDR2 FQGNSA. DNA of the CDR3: TGTGCCAGCAGCTCTCGCGGGGGGCTGGGGCACTCCTACGAGCAGTACTTC. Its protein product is CASSSRGGLGHSYEQYF.

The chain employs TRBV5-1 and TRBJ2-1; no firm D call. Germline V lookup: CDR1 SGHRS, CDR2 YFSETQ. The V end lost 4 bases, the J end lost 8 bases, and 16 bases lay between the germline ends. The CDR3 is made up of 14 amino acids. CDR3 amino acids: CASSLPTVADEQFF. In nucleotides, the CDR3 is TGCGCCAGCAGCCTCCCCACGGTAGCAGATGAGCAGTTCTTC.

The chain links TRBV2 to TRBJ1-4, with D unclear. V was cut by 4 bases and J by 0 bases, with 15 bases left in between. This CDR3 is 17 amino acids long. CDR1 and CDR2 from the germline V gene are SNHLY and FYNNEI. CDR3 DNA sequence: TGTGCCAGCAGTGGGGAGTCGACTGCCTCAACTAATGAAAAACTGTTTTTT. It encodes CASSGESTASTNEKLFF.

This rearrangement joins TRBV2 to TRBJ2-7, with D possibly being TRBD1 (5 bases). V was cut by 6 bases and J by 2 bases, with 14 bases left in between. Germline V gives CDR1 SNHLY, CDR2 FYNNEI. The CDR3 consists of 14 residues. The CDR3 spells CASSPPDKTYEQYF. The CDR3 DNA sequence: TGTGCCAGCAGCCCTCCGGACAAGACCTACGAGCAGTACTTC.

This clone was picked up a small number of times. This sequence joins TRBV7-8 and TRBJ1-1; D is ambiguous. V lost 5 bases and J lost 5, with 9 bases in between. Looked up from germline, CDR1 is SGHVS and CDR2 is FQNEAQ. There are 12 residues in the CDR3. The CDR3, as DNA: TGTGCCAGCAGCCCACTACGAACTGAAGCTTTCTTT. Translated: CASSPLRTEAFF.

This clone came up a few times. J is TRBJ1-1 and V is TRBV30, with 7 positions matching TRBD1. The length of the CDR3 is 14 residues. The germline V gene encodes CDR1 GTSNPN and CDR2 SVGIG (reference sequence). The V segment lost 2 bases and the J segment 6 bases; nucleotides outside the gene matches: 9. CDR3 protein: CAWSILGQSPEAFF. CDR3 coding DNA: TGTGCCTGGAGTATCTTGGGACAGTCCCCTGAAGCTTTCTTT.

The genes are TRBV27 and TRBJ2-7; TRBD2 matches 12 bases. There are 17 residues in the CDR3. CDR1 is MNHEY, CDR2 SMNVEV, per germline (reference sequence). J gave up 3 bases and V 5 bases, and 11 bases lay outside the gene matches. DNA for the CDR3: TGTGCCAGCAGTCCCCTCGGGACTAGCGGGCTCCTCTACGAGCAGTACTTC. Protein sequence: CASSPLGTSGLLYEQYF.

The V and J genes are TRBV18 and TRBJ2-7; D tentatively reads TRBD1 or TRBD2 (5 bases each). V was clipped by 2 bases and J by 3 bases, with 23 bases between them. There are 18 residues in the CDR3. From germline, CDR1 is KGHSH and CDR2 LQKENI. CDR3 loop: CASSPGYTGEGTLYEQYF. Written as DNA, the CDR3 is TGTGCCAGCTCACCAGGTTATACAGGAGAGGGAACGCTCTACGAGCAGTACTTC.

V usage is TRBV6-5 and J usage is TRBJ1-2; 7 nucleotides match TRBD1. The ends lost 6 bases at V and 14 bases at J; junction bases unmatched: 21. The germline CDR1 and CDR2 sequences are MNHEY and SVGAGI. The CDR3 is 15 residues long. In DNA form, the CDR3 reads TGTGCCAGCAGCTCTACTAAGGGACAGTACCCTGGTGGGACCTTC. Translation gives CASSSTKGQYPGGTF.

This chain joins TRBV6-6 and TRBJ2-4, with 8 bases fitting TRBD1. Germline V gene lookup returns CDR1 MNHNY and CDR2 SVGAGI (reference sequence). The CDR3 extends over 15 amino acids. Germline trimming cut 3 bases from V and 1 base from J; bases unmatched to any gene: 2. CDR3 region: CASSYRQGAKNIQYF. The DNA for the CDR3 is TGTGCCAGCAGTTATAGACAGGGGGCCAAAAACATTCAGTACTTC.

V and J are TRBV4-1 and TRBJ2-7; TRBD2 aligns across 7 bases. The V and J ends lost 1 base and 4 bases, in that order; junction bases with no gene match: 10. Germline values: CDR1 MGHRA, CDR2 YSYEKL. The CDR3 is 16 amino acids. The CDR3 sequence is CASSQVGQGGDYEQYF. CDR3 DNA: TGCGCCAGCAGCCAAGTCGGCCAGGGAGGGGATTACGAGCAGTACTTC.

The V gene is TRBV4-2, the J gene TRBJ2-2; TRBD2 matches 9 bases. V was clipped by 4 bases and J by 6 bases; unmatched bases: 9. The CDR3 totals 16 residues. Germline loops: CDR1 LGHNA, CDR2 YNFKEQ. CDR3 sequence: CASSPLLAGGPGELFF. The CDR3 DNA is TGTGCCAGCAGCCCCCTCCTGGCGGGAGGGCCCGGGGAGCTGTTTTTT.

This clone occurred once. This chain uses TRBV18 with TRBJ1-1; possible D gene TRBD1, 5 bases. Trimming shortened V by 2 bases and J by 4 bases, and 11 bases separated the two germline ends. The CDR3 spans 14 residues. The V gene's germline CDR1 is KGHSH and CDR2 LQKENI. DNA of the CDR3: TGTGCCAGCTCACCAATGGGGGAATCCACTGAAGCTTTCTTT. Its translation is CASSPMGESTEAFF.

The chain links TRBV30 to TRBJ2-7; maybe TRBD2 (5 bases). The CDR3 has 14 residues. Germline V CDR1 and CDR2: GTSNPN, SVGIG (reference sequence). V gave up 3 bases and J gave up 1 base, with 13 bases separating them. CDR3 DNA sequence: TGTGCCTGGAGCCAGGACCGCGGGTCCTACGAGCAGTACTTC. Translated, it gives CAWSQDRGSYEQYF.

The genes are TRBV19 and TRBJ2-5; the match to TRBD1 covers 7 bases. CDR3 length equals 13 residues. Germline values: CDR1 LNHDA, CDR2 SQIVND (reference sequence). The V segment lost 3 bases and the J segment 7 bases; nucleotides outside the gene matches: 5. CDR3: CASSIGAGGTQYF. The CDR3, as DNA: TGTGCCAGTAGTATCGGAGCAGGGGGGACCCAGTACTTC.

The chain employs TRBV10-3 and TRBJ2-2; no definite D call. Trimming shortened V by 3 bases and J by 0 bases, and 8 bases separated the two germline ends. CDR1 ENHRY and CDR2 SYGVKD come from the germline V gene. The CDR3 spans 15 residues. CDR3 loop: CAISELDANTGELFF. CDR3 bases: TGTGCCATCAGTGAATTGGATGCGAACACCGGGGAGCTGTTTTTT.